This TCR beta chain was identified in a study of cytomegalovirus exposure and HLA in healthy donors. Study-level background: HLA-typed donors contributed some 87 million unique TCRs, which were held in an early data release.

Concerning this clone: Its antigen is not known. One junction end does not reproduce the germline sequence, and a read error may be involved.

PCR involved 60 Vbeta and 13 Jbeta primers. Assay used: immunoSEQ multiplex PCR; TCRdb lists only in-frame clones, some missing. This sample's table reports fewer than 110,000 clones. Study-wide results and limits: TCR beta sequences reportedly predicted the HLA-A and HLA-B alleles of most subjects accurately. The study found most TCR sequences rare, yet found some public TCRs in many donors.

Germline V CDR1 and CDR2: SGHAT, FQNNGV. The CDR3 length is 16 residues. This sequence originates from a middle-aged man in good health and CMV-seronegative. This sequence joins TRBV11-2 and TRBJ2-7, with 11 positions matching TRBD1. What was sequenced was PBMCs. The CDR3 reads CASSQATGTGGYEQYF. In nucleotides, the CDR3 is TGCGCCAGCAGCCAAGCTACCGGGACAGGGGGCTACGAGCAGTACTTC.